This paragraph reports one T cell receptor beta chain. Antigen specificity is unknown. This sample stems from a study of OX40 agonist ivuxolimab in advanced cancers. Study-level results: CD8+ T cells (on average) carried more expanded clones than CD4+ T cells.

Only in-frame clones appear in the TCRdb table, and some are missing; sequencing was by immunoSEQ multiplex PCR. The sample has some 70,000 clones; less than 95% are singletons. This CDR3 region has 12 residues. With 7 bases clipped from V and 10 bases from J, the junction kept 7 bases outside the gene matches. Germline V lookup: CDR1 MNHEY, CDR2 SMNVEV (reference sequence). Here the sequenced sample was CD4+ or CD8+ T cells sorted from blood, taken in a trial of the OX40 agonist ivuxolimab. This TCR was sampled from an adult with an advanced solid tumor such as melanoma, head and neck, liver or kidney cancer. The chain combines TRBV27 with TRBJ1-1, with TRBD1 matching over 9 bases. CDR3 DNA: TGTGCCAGCAAGACAGGGGGAAGAGGAGCTTTCTTT. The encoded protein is CASKTGGRGAFF.